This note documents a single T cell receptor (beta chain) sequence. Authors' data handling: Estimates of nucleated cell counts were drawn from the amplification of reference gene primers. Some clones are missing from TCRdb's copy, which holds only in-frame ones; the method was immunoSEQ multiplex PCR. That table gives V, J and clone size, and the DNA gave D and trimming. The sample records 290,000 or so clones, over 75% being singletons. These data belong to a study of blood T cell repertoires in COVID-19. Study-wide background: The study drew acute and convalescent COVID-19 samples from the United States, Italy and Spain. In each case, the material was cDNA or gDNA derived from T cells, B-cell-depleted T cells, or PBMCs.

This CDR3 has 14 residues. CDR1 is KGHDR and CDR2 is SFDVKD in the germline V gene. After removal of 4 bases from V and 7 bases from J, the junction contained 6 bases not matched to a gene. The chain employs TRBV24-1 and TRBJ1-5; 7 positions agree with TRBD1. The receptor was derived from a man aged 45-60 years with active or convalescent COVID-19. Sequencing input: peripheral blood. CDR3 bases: TGTGCCACCAGTGACCAGGGGGAAGGGCAGCCCCAGCATTTT. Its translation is CATSDQGEGQPQHF.